The entry that follows covers one T cell receptor (beta chain) sequence. The antigen it recognizes is unknown. Within one base of it there is no much larger clone, and no base qualities were kept. The source of the sample is a study of T cells after yellow fever vaccination (dated by TCRdb to between 2019 and 2020). Regarding the research as a whole: The SMART-Seq v4 Ultra Low Input RNA kit was used to prepare libraries from fractions with low cell numbers. Blood was drawn at multiple timepoints before and after primary and secondary immunization, with bulk PBMC replicates and cell subsets isolated. Two healthy male donors made up the cohort, one aged 18 to 30 years and the other aged 30 to 40 years. To follow T-cell clones before and after primary and booster YFV17D yellow fever vaccination, bulk TCR alpha and beta repertoires were sequenced over time. Overall study outcomes, separate from this receptor: Because only a couple of donors were included in the study, the extent to which the findings can be generalized is limited. Computational filtering was needed because FACS-sorted repertoires could contain abundant contaminating clonotypes from the bulk population. Most clones expanded after primary vaccination (almost 97% of CD4 and 88% of CD8) were re-detected after the booster, suggesting that broad memory maintenance occurred. The secondary T-cell response was weaker than the primary response but faster, peaking on day 5 instead of day 15. A small fraction of clonotypes appeared in both the CD4 and CD8 compartments, likely as a result of convergent recombination.

The treatment or condition label of this sample denotes: live attenuated yellow fever vaccine strain. PBMCs were isolated from peripheral blood using a standard Ficoll-Paque protocol. Dynabeads CD4 and CD8 positive selection kits were used to isolate the CD4 and CD8 T-cell fractions. TriZol was used to extract RNA from bulk PBMCs, from CD4 and CD8 fractions, and from dextramer-positive and dextramer-negative fractions. TCRdb names Illumina NovaSeq 6000 as the instrument used. TCR cDNA was synthesized by 5'RACE template switching, which introduced a universal primer site and unique molecular identifiers. Priming for cDNA synthesis came from both the TCR alpha and TCR beta constant segments. Library amplification involved two PCR steps, and the second step added sample barcodes and sequencing adapters. Sequencing of libraries was done on Illumina HiSeq 2500 (2x100 bp) or NovaSeq (2x150 bp). Under the source paper's analysis protocol: MIGEC handled demultiplexing of reads and collapsing into UMI consensus sequences, while MiXCR performed V(D)J alignment. Vaccine-responding clonotypes were identified with edgeR using replicate PBMC samples, with FDR below 0.01 and a log2 fold change above 5 up to day 15 being required. Each bulk clonotype was labeled CD4 or CD8 based on which sequenced repertoire, CD4 or CD8, contained the clonotype at higher abundance. The public reads were reanalyzed by TCRdb: fastp trimming at Q25, MiXCR alignment, in-frame beta chains only. Here each entry gathers all rows of one CDR3 protein and keeps the most common genes and DNA. In this record, the V and J calls reflect TCRdb's handling and not the investigators' own analysis. A total of about 210,000 distinct CDR3 sequences appear in this sample, approximately 3% of them only once. The top ten clonotypes cover around 3.2% of the sample.

The germline ends are 16 bases apart after V is trimmed by 5 bases and J by 2 bases. From a lookup of the germline V gene (reference sequence), CDR1 and CDR2 are LNHDA and SQIVND. The CDR3 covers 16 residues, taking in both the cysteine and the phenylalanine. Only the CDR3 portion is preserved as DNA: 48 bases, with reading frame beginning at the first base. The chain is made from TRBV19 and TRBJ2-1; the D gene identity is not certain. The sequencing used CD4+ T cells sorted from PBMCs, collected 10 days after the yellow fever booster vaccination. The sequence was collected from a young man who received the YFV17D yellow fever vaccine. The encoded CDR3 is CASSQRPRGTYNEQFF. DNA sequence: TGTGCCAGTAGTCAACGCCCGAGAGGCACCTACAATGAGCAGTTCTTC.